This T cell receptor beta chain was captured by sequencing in a study of blood T cell repertoires in COVID-19. Study details: Material from acute and convalescent COVID-19 was sourced from the United States, Italy and Spain. PBMCs, B-cell-depleted T cells, or T cells provided the cDNA or gDNA that made up the material.

Per the study methods: Amplified reference gene primers provided the basis for estimating nucleated cell counts. The data were produced by immunoSEQ multiplex PCR, yet TCRdb's version contains in-frame clones alone and is incomplete. V, J and clone size are taken as reported in that table, and D and trimming were inferred from the DNA itself. The table has 100,000 to 150,000 clones, about 83% seen once. In germline, CDR1 is GTSNPN, CDR2 SVGIG (reference sequence). V lost 1 base to trimming and J lost 8 bases, with 14 bases between them. CDR3 length: 13 amino acids. Specimen: peripheral blood. V gene TRBV30 combines with J gene TRBJ1-2; D gene unclear. This TCR derives from a woman between 45 and 65 years old with acute or convalescent COVID-19. The CDR3 bases are TGTGCCTGGAGTGACGGGTTCTTCCAGGGCTACACCTTC. This encodes CAWSDGFFQGYTF.